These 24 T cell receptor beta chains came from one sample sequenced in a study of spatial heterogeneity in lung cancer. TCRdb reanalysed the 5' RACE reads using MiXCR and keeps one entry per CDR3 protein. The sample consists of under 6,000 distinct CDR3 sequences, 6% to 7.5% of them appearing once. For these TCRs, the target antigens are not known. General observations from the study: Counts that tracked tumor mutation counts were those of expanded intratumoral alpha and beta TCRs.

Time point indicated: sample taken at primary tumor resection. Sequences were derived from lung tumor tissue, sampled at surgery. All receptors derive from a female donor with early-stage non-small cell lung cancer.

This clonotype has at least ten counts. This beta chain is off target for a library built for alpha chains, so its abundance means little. The CDR3 region has the DNA TGTGCCAGCAGCTTCCCAGAGATGAACACTGAAGCTTTCTTT. It yields the protein CASSFPEMNTEAFF. The chain links TRBV13 to TRBJ1-1; no clear D. Germline CDR1 PRHDT, CDR2 FYEKMQ (reference sequence). The CDR3 length is 14 residues. V was cut by 3 bases and J by 0 bases, with 8 bases left in between.

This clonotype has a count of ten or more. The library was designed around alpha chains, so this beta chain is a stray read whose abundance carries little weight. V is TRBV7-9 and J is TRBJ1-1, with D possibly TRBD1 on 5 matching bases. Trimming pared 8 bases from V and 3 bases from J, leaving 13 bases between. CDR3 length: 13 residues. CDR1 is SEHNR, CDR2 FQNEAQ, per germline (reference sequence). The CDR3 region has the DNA TGTGCCAGCGGAGGGGTCGGCCACACTGAAGCTTTCTTT. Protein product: CASGGVGHTEAFF.

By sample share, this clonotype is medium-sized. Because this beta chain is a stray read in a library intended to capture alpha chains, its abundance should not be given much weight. DNA for the CDR3: TGCGCCAGCGGCCCCCCAGGGGGAAAACTCGGTTGCGAGCAGTACTTC. It yields the protein CASGPPGGKLGCEQYF. V is TRBV23-1 and J is TRBJ2-7; TRBD1 agrees at 7 bases. TRBV23-1 is placed among ORFs of uncertain function. The CDR3 spans 16 residues. The ends lost 8 bases at V and 6 bases at J; junction bases unmatched: 19.

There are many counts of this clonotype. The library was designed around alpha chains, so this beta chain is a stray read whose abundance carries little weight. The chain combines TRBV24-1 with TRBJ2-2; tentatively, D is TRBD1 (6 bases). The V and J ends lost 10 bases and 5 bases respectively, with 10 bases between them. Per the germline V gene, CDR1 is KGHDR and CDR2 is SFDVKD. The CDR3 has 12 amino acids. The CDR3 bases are TGTGCCACTTTACAGGGTACCGGGGAGCTGTTTTTT. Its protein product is CATLQGTGELFF.

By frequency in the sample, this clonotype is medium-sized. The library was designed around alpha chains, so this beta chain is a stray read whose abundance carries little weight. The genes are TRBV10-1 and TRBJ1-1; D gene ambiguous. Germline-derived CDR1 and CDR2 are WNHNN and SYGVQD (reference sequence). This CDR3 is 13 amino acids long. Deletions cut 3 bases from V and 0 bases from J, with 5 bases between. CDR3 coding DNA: TGCGCCAGCAGTGACGGAATGAACACTGAAGCTTTCTTT. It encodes CASSDGMNTEAFF.

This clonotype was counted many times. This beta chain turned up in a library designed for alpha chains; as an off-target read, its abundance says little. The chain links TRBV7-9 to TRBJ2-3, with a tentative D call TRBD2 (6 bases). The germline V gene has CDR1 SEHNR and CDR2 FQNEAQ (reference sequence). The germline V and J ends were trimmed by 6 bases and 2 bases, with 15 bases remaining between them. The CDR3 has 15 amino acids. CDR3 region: CASRYGTGYTDTQYF. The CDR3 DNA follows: TGTGCCAGCAGGTACGGGACTGGCTACACAGATACGCAGTATTTT.

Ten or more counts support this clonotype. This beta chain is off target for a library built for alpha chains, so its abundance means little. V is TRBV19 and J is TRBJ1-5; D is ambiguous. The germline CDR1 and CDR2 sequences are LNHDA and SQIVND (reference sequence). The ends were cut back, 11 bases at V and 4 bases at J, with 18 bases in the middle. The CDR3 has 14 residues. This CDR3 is CARRHWGGNQPQHF. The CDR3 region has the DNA TGTGCCCGCCGTCATTGGGGTGGGAATCAGCCCCAGCATTTT.

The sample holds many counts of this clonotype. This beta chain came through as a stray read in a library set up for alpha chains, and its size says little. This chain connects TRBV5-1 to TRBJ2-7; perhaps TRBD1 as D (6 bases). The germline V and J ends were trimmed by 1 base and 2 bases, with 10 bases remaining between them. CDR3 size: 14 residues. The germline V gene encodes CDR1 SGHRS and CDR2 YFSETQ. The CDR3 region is CASSLTGTAYEQYF. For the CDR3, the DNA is TGCGCCAGCAGCTTGACAGGGACGGCCTACGAGCAGTACTTC. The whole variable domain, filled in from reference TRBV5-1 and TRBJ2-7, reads KAGVTQTPRYLIKTRGQQVTLSCSPISGHRSVSWYQQTPGQGLQFLFEYFSETQRNKGNFPGRFSGRQFSNSRSEMNVSTLELGDSALYLCASSLTGTAYEQYFGPGTRLTVT.

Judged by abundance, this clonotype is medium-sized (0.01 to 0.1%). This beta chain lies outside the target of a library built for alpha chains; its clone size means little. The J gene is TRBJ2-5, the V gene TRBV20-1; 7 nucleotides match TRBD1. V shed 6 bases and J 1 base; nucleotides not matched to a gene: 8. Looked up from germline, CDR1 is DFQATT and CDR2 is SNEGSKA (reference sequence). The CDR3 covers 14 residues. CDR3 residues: CSAPGQERQETQYF. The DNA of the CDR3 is TGCAGTGCCCCTGGACAGGAGCGCCAAGAGACCCAGTACTTC.

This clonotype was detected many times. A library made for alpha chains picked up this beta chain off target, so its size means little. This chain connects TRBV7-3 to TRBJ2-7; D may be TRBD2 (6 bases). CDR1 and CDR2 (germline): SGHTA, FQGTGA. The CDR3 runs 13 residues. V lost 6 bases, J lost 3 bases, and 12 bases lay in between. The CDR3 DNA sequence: TGTGCCAGCAGTCGCCGGGAGAACTACGAGCAGTACTTC. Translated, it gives CASSRRENYEQYF. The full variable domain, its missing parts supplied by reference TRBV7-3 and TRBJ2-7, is GAGVSQTPSNKVTEKGKYVELRCDPISGHTALYWYRQSLGQGPEFLIYFQGTGAADDSGLPNDRFFAVRPEGSVSTLKIQRTERGDSAVYLCASSRRENYEQYFGPGTRLTVT.

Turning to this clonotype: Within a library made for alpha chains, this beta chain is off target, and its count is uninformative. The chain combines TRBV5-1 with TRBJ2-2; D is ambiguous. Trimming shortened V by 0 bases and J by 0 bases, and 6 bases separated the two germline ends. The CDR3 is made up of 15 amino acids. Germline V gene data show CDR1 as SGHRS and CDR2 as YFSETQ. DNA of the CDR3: TGCGCCAGCAGCTTGGACCCATCGAACACCGGGGAGCTGTTTTTT. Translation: CASSLDPSNTGELFF.

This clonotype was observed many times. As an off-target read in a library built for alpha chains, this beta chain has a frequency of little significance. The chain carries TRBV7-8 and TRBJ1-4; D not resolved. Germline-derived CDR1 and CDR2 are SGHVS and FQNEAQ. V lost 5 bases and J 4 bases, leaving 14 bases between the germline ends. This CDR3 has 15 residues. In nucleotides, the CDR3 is TGTGCCAGCAGCCCGAATGGGCTAGTTAATGAAAAACTGTTTTTT. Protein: CASSPNGLVNEKLFF. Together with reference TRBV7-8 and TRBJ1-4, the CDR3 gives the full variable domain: GAGVSQSPRYKVAKRGQDVALRCDPISGHVSLFWYQQALGQGPEFLTYFQNEAQLDKSGLPSDRFFAERPEGSVSTLKIQRTQQEDSAVYLCASSPNGLVNEKLFFGSGTQLSVL.

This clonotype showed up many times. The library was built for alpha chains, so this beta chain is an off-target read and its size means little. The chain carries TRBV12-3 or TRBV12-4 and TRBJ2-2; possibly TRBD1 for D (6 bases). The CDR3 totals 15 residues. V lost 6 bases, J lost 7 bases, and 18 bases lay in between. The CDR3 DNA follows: TGTGCCAGCAGGCCCCCAGGGGTACTTCACGGGGAGCTGTTTTTT. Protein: CASRPPGVLHGELFF.

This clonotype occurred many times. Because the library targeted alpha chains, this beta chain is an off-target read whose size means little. CDR3 amino acids: CASSYSRGSQETQYF. The CDR3 bases are TGTGCCAGCAGTTACTCTCGGGGGTCACAAGAGACCCAGTACTTC. The chain links TRBV6-5 to TRBJ2-5; maybe TRBD2 (6 bases). Germline V lookup: CDR1 MNHEY, CDR2 SVGAGI. Trimming took off 0 bases at V and 2 bases at J, with 10 bases between the two ends. The CDR3 has 15 amino acids.

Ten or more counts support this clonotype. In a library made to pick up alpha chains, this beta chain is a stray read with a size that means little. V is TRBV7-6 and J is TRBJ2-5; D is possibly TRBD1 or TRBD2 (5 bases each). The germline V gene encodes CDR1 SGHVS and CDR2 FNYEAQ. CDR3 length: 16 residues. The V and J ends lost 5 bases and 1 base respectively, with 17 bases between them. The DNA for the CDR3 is TGTGCCAGCAGCCTCGGGACCTCCAGCGGCCAAGAGACCCAGTACTTC. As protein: CASSLGTSSGQETQYF.

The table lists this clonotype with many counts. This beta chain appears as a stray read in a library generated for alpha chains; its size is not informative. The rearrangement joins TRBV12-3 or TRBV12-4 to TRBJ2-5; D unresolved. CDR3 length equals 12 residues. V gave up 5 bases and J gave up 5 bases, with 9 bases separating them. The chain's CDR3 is CASSATLETQYF. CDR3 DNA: TGTGCCAGCAGTGCTACGTTGGAGACCCAGTACTTC.

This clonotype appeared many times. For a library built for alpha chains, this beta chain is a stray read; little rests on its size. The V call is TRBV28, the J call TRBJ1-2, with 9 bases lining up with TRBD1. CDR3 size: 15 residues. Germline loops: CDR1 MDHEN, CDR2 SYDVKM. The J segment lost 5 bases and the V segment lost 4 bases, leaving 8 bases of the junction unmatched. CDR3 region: CASSSPPGQGYGYTF. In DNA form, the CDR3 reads TGTGCCAGCAGTTCACCTCCGGGACAGGGATATGGCTACACCTTC.

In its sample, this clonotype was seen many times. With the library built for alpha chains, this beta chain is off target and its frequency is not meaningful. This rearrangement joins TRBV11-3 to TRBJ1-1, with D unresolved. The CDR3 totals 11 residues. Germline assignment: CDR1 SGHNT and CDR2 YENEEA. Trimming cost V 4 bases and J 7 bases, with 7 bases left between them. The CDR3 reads CASSWGGEAFF. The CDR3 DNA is TGTGCCAGCAGCTGGGGTGGTGAAGCTTTCTTT.

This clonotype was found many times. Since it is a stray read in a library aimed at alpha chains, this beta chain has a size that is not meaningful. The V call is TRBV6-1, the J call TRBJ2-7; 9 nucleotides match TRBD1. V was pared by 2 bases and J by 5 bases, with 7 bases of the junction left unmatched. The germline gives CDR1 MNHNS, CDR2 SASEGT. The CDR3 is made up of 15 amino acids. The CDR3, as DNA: TGTGCCAGCAGTGAACCGACAGGGGGGTTAAACGAGCAGTACGTC. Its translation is CASSEPTGGLNEQYV.

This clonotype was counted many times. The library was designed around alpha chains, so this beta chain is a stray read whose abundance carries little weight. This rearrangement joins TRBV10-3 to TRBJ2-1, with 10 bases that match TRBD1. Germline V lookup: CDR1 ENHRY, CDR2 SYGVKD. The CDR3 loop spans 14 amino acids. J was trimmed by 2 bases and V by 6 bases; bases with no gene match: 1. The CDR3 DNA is TGTGCCATCAGGGGACAGGGGACCTACAATGAGCAGTTCTTC. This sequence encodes CAIRGQGTYNEQFF.

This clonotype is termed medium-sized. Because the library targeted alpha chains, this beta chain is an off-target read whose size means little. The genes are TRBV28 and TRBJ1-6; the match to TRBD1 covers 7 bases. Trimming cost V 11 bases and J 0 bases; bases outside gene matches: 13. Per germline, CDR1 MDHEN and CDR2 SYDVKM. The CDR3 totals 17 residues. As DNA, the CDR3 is TGTGCCGTCCGGGACAGTCGTTCAGGCTCCTATAATTCACCCCTCCACTTT. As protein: CAVRDSRSGSYNSPLHF.

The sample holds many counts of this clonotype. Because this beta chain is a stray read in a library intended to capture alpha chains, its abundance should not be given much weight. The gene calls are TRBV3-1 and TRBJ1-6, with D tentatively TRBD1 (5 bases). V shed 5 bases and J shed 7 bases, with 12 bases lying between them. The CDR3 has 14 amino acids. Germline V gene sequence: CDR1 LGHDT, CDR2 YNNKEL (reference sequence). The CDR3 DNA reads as TGTGCCAGCAGCAACCGGGACCGGAATTCACCCCTCCACTTT. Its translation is CASSNRDRNSPLHF.

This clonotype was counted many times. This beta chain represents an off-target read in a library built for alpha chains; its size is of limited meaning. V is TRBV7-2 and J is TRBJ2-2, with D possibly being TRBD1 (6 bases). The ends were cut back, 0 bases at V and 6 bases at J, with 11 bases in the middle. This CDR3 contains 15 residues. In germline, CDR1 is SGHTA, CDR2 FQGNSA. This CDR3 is CASSLASKGAGELFF. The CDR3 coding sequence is TGTGCCAGCAGCTTAGCGAGTAAGGGGGCCGGGGAGCTGTTTTTT.

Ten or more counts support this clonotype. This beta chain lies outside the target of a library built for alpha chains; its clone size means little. CDR3 coding DNA: TGCAGTGCTAGTGTATCCGTTAAGGAGACCCAGTACTTC. Its protein product is CSASVSVKETQYF. V usage is TRBV20-1 and J usage is TRBJ2-5, with no clear D. This CDR3 has 13 amino acids. CDR1 and CDR2 from the germline V gene are DFQATT and SNEGSKA (reference sequence). Trimming shortened V by 3 bases and J by 5 bases, and 13 bases separated the two germline ends.